A selection of T cell receptor beta chains follows, all from one sample in a study of cytomegalovirus exposure and HLA in healthy donors. The table came from immunoSEQ multiplex PCR; TCRdb's copy has only in-frame clones and leaves some out. The table has roughly 120,000 clones, roughly 70% seen once. The specimen sequenced was PBMCs. These receptors originate from a woman aged 45-60 years in good health and CMV-seropositive. Both conserved end residues are part of each CDR3. The D gene is left open where the match is weak. Not every row has a clone size; where given, it reads once, few, many or a size class.

- TRBJ1-5 - TRBV19 CASSIQVYQPQHF TGTGCCAGTAGTATCCAGGTTTATCAGCCCCAGCATTTT
TRBD1 TRBJ2-7 - TRBV10-2 CASGTGNYEQYF TGCGCCAGTGGGACAGGGAACTACGAGCAGTACTTC
TRBD1 TRBJ1-1 - TRBV18 CASSTGTGMNTEAFF TGTGCCAGCTCAACCGGGACAGGCATGAACACTGAAGCTTTCTTT
TRBD2 TRBJ2-3 - TRBV5-5 CASSLGDYQWADTQYF TGTGCCAGCAGCTTAGGGGACTACCAATGGGCAGATACGCAGTATTTT
- TRBJ1-4 - TRBV7-9 CASSLQSGKLFF TGTGCCAGCAGCTTACAATCCGGAAAACTGTTTTTT
TRBD2 TRBJ2-7 - TRBV5-4 CASSFSGGAAYEQYF TGTGCCAGCAGCTTTTCGGGAGGGGCGGCTTACGAGCAGTACTTC
- TRBJ1-1 few TRBV14 CASSQLVVSEAFF TGTGCCAGCAGTCAACTCGTCGTGTCCGAAGCTTTCTTT
TRBD1 TRBJ1-5 - TRBV7-8 CASSQGQGSNQPQHF TGTGCCAGCAGTCAGGGACAGGGCAGCAATCAGCCCCAGCATTTT
- TRBJ1-3 few TRBV7-9 CASSLLTAGNTIYF TGTGCCAGCAGCTTACTAACGGCTGGAAACACCATATATTTT
- TRBJ2-1 - TRBV5-1 CASNMLGAPENEQFF TGCGCCAGCAACATGCTTGGGGCTCCCGAGAATGAGCAGTTCTTC
TRBD1 TRBJ1-1 - TRBV27 CASSSTRGLTEAFF TGTGCCAGCAGTTCCACCAGGGGGTTAACTGAAGCTTTCTTT
- TRBJ1-1 - TRBV19 CASSNGFGTMRFGVATEAFF TGTGCCAGTAGTAACGGGTTTGGGACTATGAGGTTCGGGGTGGCCACTGAAGCTTTCTTT
TRBD1 TRBJ1-1 - TRBV2 CASSRDRNTEAFF TGTGCCAGCAGCCGGGACAGGAACACTGAAGCTTTCTTT
TRBD2 TRBJ2-4 - TRBV19 CATAGLAENIQYF TGTGCCACCGCGGGACTAGCGGAAAACATTCAGTACTTC
TRBD1 TRBJ1-1 - TRBV14 CASSQLTGALAEAFF TGTGCCAGCAGCCAACTTACAGGGGCACTGGCCGAAGCTTTCTTT
- TRBJ1-1 - TRBV10-2 CASIGNTEAFF TGCGCCAGCATCGGGAACACTGAAGCTTTCTTT
- TRBJ2-7 - TRBV7-2 CASSLAKPTLYEQYF TGTGCCAGCAGCTTAGCCAAGCCTACTCTCTACGAGCAGTACTTC
TRBD1 TRBJ1-5 - TRBV6-6 CASSYRGQGGDQPQHF TGTGCCAGCAGTTACCGAGGACAGGGTGGGGATCAGCCCCAGCATTTT
TRBD2 TRBJ2-5 - TRBV27 CASSPHAGGPETQYF TGTGCCAGCAGTCCCCACGCGGGGGGACCAGAGACCCAGTACTTC
TRBD1 TRBJ2-7 - TRBV19 CASSGPGQGSQKQYF TGTGCCAGTAGTGGTCCGGGACAGGGGAGTCAGAAGCAGTACTTC
- TRBJ2-5 few TRBV7-9 CASSFGQETQYF TGTGCCAGCAGCTTCGGGCAAGAGACCCAGTACTTC
- TRBJ2-3 - TRBV4-3 CASSQDFNSAGTSTDTQYF TGCGCCAGCAGCCAAGACTTCAATTCCGCGGGCACTAGCACAGATACGCAGTATTTT
TRBD2 TRBJ2-3 - TRBV5-4 CASSPGTSGGATDTQYF TGTGCCAGCAGCCCGGGGACTAGCGGGGGGGCAACAGATACGCAGTATTTT
TRBD1 TRBJ2-6 - TRBV10-3 CASEHGTGGAGDVLTF TGTGCCAGCGAACATGGGACAGGGGGCGCCGGGGACGTCCTGACTTTC
- TRBJ2-5 - TRBV5-1 CASSLGHGTSQETQYF TGCGCCAGCAGCTTGGGCCATGGGACATCACAAGAGACCCAGTACTTC
- TRBJ2-2 - TRBV6-6 CASTQLAENTGELFF TGTGCCAGCACACAACTGGCGGAAAACACCGGGGAGCTGTTTTTT
TRBD1 TRBJ1-1 - TRBV5-1 CASSLRGQSDTEAFF TGCGCCAGCAGCCTGAGGGGGCAATCGGACACTGAAGCTTTCTTT
TRBD2 TRBJ2-5 - TRBV28 CASSFFSWTSGTGETQYF TGTGCCAGCAGTTTCTTCTCCTGGACTAGCGGGACTGGGGAGACCCAGTACTTC
TRBD1 TRBJ1-2 - TRBV4-2 CASSQGTGNGYTF TGTGCCAGCAGCCAAGGGACAGGGAACGGCTACACCTTC
- TRBJ2-3 once TRBV4-1 CASSQVARSTDTQYF TGCGCCAGCAGCCAAGTCGCCAGAAGCACAGATACGCAGTATTTT
TRBD1 TRBJ2-1 - TRBV11-1 CASSLRLTGGSSYNEQFF TGTGCCAGCAGCTTAAGGTTGACAGGGGGCTCCTCCTACAATGAGCAGTTCTTC
- TRBJ1-2 - TRBV28 CASSLSGSGYTF TGTGCCAGCAGTTTGTCCGGGTCCGGCTACACCTTC
- TRBJ2-3 - TRBV29-1 CSPAQGDTQYF TGCAGCCCCGCCCAGGGAGATACGCAGTATTTT
- TRBJ1-1 - TRBV6-1 CASPRTDNTEAFF TGTGCCAGCCCCAGGACTGATAACACTGAAGCTTTCTTT
- TRBJ2-1 - TRBV29-1 CSVVLAGRVNEQFF TGCAGCGTTGTATTGGCGGGACGCGTCAATGAGCAGTTCTTC
- TRBJ2-7 once TRBV30 CAWRETLAYEQYF TGTGCCTGGAGGGAGACACTAGCCTACGAGCAGTACTTC
- TRBJ1-6 - TRBV7-9 CASSFAAGFVALHF TGTGCCAGCAGCTTTGCCGCAGGGTTTGTGGCCCTCCACTTT
- TRBJ2-7 few TRBV2 CASSVGSGYYEQYF TGTGCCAGCAGTGTTGGGTCAGGGTATTACGAGCAGTACTTC
- TRBJ1-6 - TRBV27 CASSSVYNSPLHF TGTGCCAGCAGTTCCGTGTATAATTCACCCCTCCACTTT
TRBD1 TRBJ2-7 - TRBV5-4 CASSLDRGTYEQYF TGTGCCAGCAGCTTGGACAGGGGGACCTACGAGCAGTACTTC
- TRBJ2-3 few TRBV30 CAWRDSGQADTQYF TGTGCCTGGAGGGACAGTGGGCAAGCAGATACGCAGTATTTT
- TRBJ2-6 - TRBV5-4 CASSLGGTGANVLTF TGTGCCAGCAGCTTGGGGGGGACAGGGGCCAACGTCCTGACTTTC
- TRBJ1-1 - TRBV6-1 CASEWGSNTEAFF TGTGCCAGCGAATGGGGCTCGAACACTGAAGCTTTCTTT
TRBD2 TRBJ2-1 - TRBV18 CASSETSGGADEQFF TGTGCCAGCTCAGAGACTAGCGGGGGGGCGGATGAGCAGTTCTTC
- TRBJ2-3 - TRBV5-4 CASRFSGTDTQYF TGTGCCAGCAGATTTAGCGGCACAGATACGCAGTATTTT
TRBD1 TRBJ1-2 - TRBV7-2 CASSQQGSAGYTF TGTGCCAGCAGCCAACAGGGGAGCGCTGGCTACACCTTC
TRBD1 TRBJ2-7 - TRBV7-8 CASSLTGAYEQYF TGTGCCAGCAGCCTTACAGGGGCCTACGAGCAGTACTTC
- TRBJ1-5 once TRBV27 CASSFVRGNQPQHF TGTGCCAGCAGTTTTGTCAGGGGCAATCAGCCCCAGCATTTT
TRBD2 TRBJ2-5 few TRBV7-2 CASSDSGGEETQYF TGTGCCAGCAGCGACAGCGGGGGGGAGGAGACCCAGTACTTC
TRBD1 TRBJ1-2 - TRBV28 CASRTGAGGEGQESYGYTF TGTGCCAGCAGAACTGGGGCTGGGGGCGAAGGACAGGAGAGCTATGGCTACACCTTC
- TRBJ1-1 few TRBV4-3 CASSRDSTDTEAFF TGCGCCAGCAGCCGAGACAGCACAGACACTGAAGCTTTCTTT
- TRBJ1-4 few TRBV30 CAWSVNGYSGEKLFF TGTGCCTGGAGTGTAAACGGGTATTCGGGTGAAAAACTGTTTTTT
TRBD2 TRBJ2-1 - TRBV29-1 CSAVAGVSYNEQFF TGCAGCGCCGTAGCGGGTGTCTCCTACAATGAGCAGTTCTTC